Below are 6 T cell receptor gamma chains sequenced from a single sample in a study of Vδ1+ human thymocytes. Their antigen targets remain unknown. Sequences come from RNA converted to cDNA by reverse transcription. Multiplex PCR used pooled V-gene forward primers and a constant-region reverse primer to amplify CDR3s. TCRdb redid clone calling on the multiplex PCR reads using CATT. The sample has more than 35,000 gamma-chain clones, roughly 21% seen once. Study outcomes and limitations: Highly polyclonal TRG and TRD repertoires with Gaussian CDR3 length distributions appeared in thymus.

The specimen was Vdelta1+ gamma-delta thymocytes from the thymus. Subset specified: FACS-sorted CD3+ TCRalphabeta- TCRVdelta1+ TCRVdelta2- thymocytes. All receptors derive from a girl in the first two years of life who had congenital heart surgery.

This clone was recorded a few times. The gene calls are TRGV2 and TRGJP2. Per the germline V gene, CDR1 is EGSNGY and CDR2 is YDSYNSKV. This CDR3 is 13 amino acids long. The V gene end was trimmed by 5 bases and the J gene end by 2 bases; junction bases not matched to a gene: 2. CDR3 bases: TGTGCCACCTGGGTAAGTAGTGATTGGATCAAGACGTTT. It codes for CATWVSSDWIKTF.

This clone showed up just a few times. The chain uses TRGV3 and TRGJ1 or TRGJ2. This CDR3 spans 13 amino acids. Germline-derived CDR1 and CDR2 are VTNTFY and YDVSTARD (reference sequence). The V gene end was trimmed by 6 bases and the J gene end by 5 bases; junction bases not matched to a gene: 10. The CDR3 is CATWRPGDYKKLF. The CDR3 DNA is TGTGCCACCTGGCGCCCAGGTGATTATAAGAAACTCTTT.

This clone was observed a few times. A single base separates this from a much larger clone, so it may be a read error. This chain uses TRGV5 with TRGJ1 or TRGJ2. The CDR3 is made up of 13 amino acids. CDR1 is VINAFY, CDR2 YDVSNSKD, per germline. CDR3 amino acids: CATWDGHYYKKLF. CDR3 nucleotide sequence: TGTGCTACCTGGGACGGACATTATTATAAGAAACTCTTT.

This clone has just a few counts. This chain joins TRGV8 and TRGJ1 or TRGJ2. The CDR3 runs 13 residues. Germline V lookup: CDR1 VENAVY, CDR2 YDSYNSRV. Trimming took 2 bases from V and 4 from J; bases not matched to a gene: 5. Here the CDR3 DNA reads TGTGCCACCTGGGATAAGAGATATTATAAGAAACTCTTT. It codes for CATWDKRYYKKLF.

The rearrangement uses TRGV4 and TRGJ1 or TRGJ2. Germline CDR1 is EGSTGY and CDR2 is YDSYTSSV. V shed 6 bases and J 11 bases; nucleotides not matched to a gene: 4. CDR3 size: 9 residues. The CDR3 DNA follows: TGTGCCACCTGGATCGAGAAACTCTTT. Residues: CATWIEKLF.

This clone was observed a handful of times. This chain uses TRGV8 with TRGJP2. Trimming cost V 8 bases and J 12 bases; bases outside gene matches: 6. The CDR3 has 10 residues. In germline, CDR1 is VENAVY, CDR2 YDSYNSRV. The CDR3 sequence is CATSTRIKTF. CDR3 nucleotides: TGTGCCACCTCCACCCGGATCAAGACGTTT.